The T cell receptor (beta chain) described here comes from a study of cytotoxic CD8 clonotypes in ibrutinib-treated CLL. Study context: The study recorded mean values of approximately 260,000 productive templates and 100,000 or so productive rearrangements per sample.

Findings and limits, study-wide: On treatment, the uncommon public clonotypes contracted or remained stable. Circulating CD8+ T-cell counts were tracked by baseline clonality, which exceeded that of age-matched healthy donors.

The germline V gene encodes CDR1 DFQATT and CDR2 SNEGSKA (reference sequence). There are 11 residues in the CDR3. Trimming cost V 4 bases and J 6 bases, with 9 bases left between them. Depths of 1 in 200,000 to 1 in 1 million T cells were the sequencing target. Some clones are missing from TCRdb's copy, which holds only in-frame ones; the method was immunoSEQ multiplex PCR. The data contain just over 200,000 clones, roughly three quarters of them singletons. On this clone: The target antigen is unknown.

This material consisted of PBMCs, taken after 12 months of ibrutinib treatment. The gene calls are TRBV20-1 and TRBJ2-5; D not resolved. The TCR comes from a human donor with chronic lymphocytic leukemia. For the CDR3, the DNA is TGCAGTGCTAACGGTGGTAAGACCCAGTACTTC. Protein sequence: CSANGGKTQYF.